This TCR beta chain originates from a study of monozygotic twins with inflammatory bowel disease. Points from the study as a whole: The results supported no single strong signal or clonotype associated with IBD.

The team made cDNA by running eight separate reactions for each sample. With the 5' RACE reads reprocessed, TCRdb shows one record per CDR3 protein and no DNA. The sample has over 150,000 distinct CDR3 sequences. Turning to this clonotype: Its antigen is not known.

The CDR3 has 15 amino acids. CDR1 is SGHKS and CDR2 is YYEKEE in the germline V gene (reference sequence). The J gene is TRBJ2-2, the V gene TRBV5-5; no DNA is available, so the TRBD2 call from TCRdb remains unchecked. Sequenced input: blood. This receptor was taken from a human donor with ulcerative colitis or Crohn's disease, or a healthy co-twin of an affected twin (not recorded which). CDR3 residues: CASSLGLKRTGELFF.